This paragraph covers one T cell receptor beta chain sequence. Antigen: not known. CMV status came from CD4+ T cell IFNgamma after overnight CMV lysate stimulation of fresh PBMCs. Two oligonucleotides, mixed equimolar, formed the beta constant-region primer covering TRBC1 and TRBC2. The ligated cDNA underwent four PCR rounds using SP2 and nested alpha and beta constant-region primers. TCRdb called the UMI-ligation and nested PCR reads again in MiXCR, with one record for every CDR3 protein. The sample has over 80,000 distinct CDR3 sequences, approximately 10% seen once. This CDR3 is 14 amino acids long. With 5 bases removed from V and 0 bases from J, the gap between germline ends came to 8 bases. This entry belongs to a study of naive and memory T cell subsets. The study's findings and limits: A few larger clonotypes appeared in naive repertoires, especially CD8, possibly memory cells re-expressing CD45RA. Over 95% of naive TCR sequences appeared only once after error correction, unlike memory subsets. In CD4 and CD8 cells, diversity dropped from naive through EMRA. Findings for naive and memory subsets could not be checked against ground truth.

The source of this sequence is a human donor in good health. The sequenced material came from naive CD4+ T cells from blood. V is TRBV12-3 or TRBV12-4 and J is TRBJ1-5; D is perhaps TRBD1 (6 bases). CDR3 region: CASSGDNSNQPQHF. The CDR3, as DNA: TGTGCCAGCAGTGGGGACAATAGCAATCAGCCCCAGCATTTT.